What follows describes a single TCR beta chain. Its antigen is undetermined. This sample stems from a study of blood T cells in healthy people across ages. CDR1 LGHNA and CDR2 YNFKEQ come from the germline V gene. The CDR3 is 16 residues long. V dropped 1 base and J dropped 0; count of bases not matched to a gene: 4. The sample providers were healthy Caucasian people from Russia, aged roughly 6 to 95. Study-wide results and caveats: Diversity estimated from one million T cells was considered an underestimate. Relative to aged donors, long-lived donors carried more naive CD4+ cells and displayed higher diversity. Per million T cells, the diversity of TCR beta decreased roughly linearly as age advanced.

Sample-barcoded 5' priming and a J-beta primer mix drove a second PCR of 7 to 11 cycles. TCRdb analysed the 5' RACE reads with MiXCR anew, one entry per CDR3 protein. This sample carries 700,000 to 900,000 distinct CDR3 sequences, approximately 24% of them seen once, and the ten largest clones take 3%. These data were also reused for a study on T cells of mothers and their children.

This clonotype was obtained from a boy younger than 18 in good health. The sample comprised blood. The chain couples TRBV4-2 to TRBJ2-5; 8 positions agree with TRBD2. The CDR3 is CASSQVSGVYQETQYF. The DNA for the CDR3 is TGTGCCAGCAGCCAAGTTAGCGGGGTGTACCAAGAGACCCAGTACTTC.